This TCR beta chain was sequenced during a study of OX40 agonist ivuxolimab in advanced cancers. Looking at the study overall: Patients in dose escalation had liver, melanoma, kidney or head and neck cancers. Prior anti-PD-1, anti-PD-L1 or anti-CTLA-4 therapy was allowed; over 30% had some. Notes on the study in general: Clonal expansion from baseline to week 6 occurred in both CD4+ and CD8+ T cells.

The data were produced by immunoSEQ multiplex PCR, yet TCRdb's version contains in-frame clones alone and is incomplete. The data hold tens of thousands of clones, with about 87% observed a single time. A remark on this clone: The antigen is unknown.

The V end lost 0 bases, the J end lost 2 bases, and 11 bases lay between the germline ends. From germline, CDR1 is MNHEY and CDR2 SMNVEV (reference sequence). CDR3 size: 15 residues. This chain joins TRBV27 and TRBJ2-7; unclear D gene. Specimen: CD4+ or CD8+ T cells sorted from blood, collected in a trial of the OX40 agonist ivuxolimab. This receptor was obtained from an adult with an advanced solid tumor such as melanoma, head and neck, liver or kidney cancer. In nucleotides, the CDR3 is TGTGCCAGCAGTTTATCCGGACCGGCTCCCTACGAGCAGTACTTC. It codes for CASSLSGPAPYEQYF.